The rows below give T cell receptor beta chains drawn from one sample of a study of cytomegalovirus exposure and HLA in healthy donors. Sequenced by immunoSEQ multiplex PCR; TCRdb stores in-frame clones only, minus some. Of approximately 110,000 clones in the sample, 88% were seen once. Sequencing was performed on PBMCs. Source of these receptors: a woman between 18 and 29 years old in good health and CMV-seronegative. Both conserved end residues are part of each CDR3. The D gene is left open where the match is weak. Clone size is shown for a subset of rows, as once, few, many or a class of expanded clone.

v_gene,j_gene,d_gene,abundance,CDR3aa,CDR3nt
TRBV30,TRBJ2-3,TRBD1,.,CAWSHGRGSDTQYF,TGTGCCTGGAGTCACGGCAGGGGGAGCGATACGCAGTATTTT
TRBV5-1,TRBJ1-2,.,.,CASSLDGRGYGYTF,TGCGCCAGCAGCTTGGATGGGAGAGGCTATGGCTACACCTTC
TRBV7-2,TRBJ1-3,.,.,CASSGIRDGGVDTIYF,TGTGCCAGCAGCGGTATAAGGGACGGGGGAGTAGACACCATATATTTT
TRBV11-1,TRBJ2-7,TRBD2,.,CASSPGTSGYEQYF,TGTGCCAGCAGCCCGGGGACTAGCGGCTACGAGCAGTACTTC
TRBV5-4,TRBJ1-4,.,.,CASSQRRGNEKLFF,TGTGCCAGCAGTCAAAGACGGGGTAATGAAAAACTGTTTTTT
TRBV4-3,TRBJ2-3,TRBD2,.,CASSLRLADTQYF,TGCGCCAGCAGCCTTAGACTAGCTGATACGCAGTATTTT
TRBV5-1,TRBJ2-1,TRBD1,.,CASSSGQGLSEQFF,TGCGCCAGCAGTTCGGGACAGGGGTTAAGTGAGCAGTTCTTC
TRBV5-8,TRBJ1-1,.,.,CASRLDSMNTEAFF,TGTGCCAGCAGACTGGACAGTATGAACACTGAAGCTTTCTTT
TRBV28,TRBJ2-7,TRBD1,.,CASRDRRTYEQYF,TGTGCCAGCAGGGACAGGCGCACCTACGAGCAGTACTTC
TRBV30,TRBJ1-5,TRBD1,.,CAWSVGGTDDQPQHF,TGTGCCTGGAGTGTGGGCGGGACAGACGATCAGCCCCAGCATTTT
TRBV6-4,TRBJ2-1,TRBD2,medium-sized,CASSASPGEGDEQFF,TGTGCCAGCAGTGCTAGCCCGGGGGAGGGTGATGAGCAGTTCTTC
TRBV7-9,TRBJ1-4,.,few,CASNLGGYAEKLFF,TGTGCCAGCAACCTCGGGGGGTACGCTGAAAAACTGTTTTTT
TRBV5-5,TRBJ2-3,TRBD1,.,CASSLAGGVSTDTQYF,TGTGCCAGCAGCTTGGCAGGGGGCGTCAGCACAGATACGCAGTATTTT
TRBV11-1,TRBJ1-1,.,.,CASSLPEREEAFF,TGTGCCAGCAGCTTGCCCGAAAGGGAGGAAGCTTTCTTT
TRBV15,TRBJ2-3,.,.,CATSHGGRGDTQYF,TGTGCCACCAGCCACGGGGGGCGAGGAGATACGCAGTATTTT
TRBV2,TRBJ2-2,TRBD2,.,CASHSDRGGNVGELFF,TGTGCCAGCCACTCAGATCGGGGAGGGAACGTCGGGGAGCTGTTTTTT
TRBV6-5,TRBJ1-5,.,.,CASSYPFRDFQPQHF,TGTGCCAGCAGTTACCCCTTTAGGGACTTTCAGCCCCAGCATTTT
TRBV5-6,TRBJ2-5,.,.,CASSQGRGILEREQETQYF,TGTGCCAGCAGCCAGGGGAGGGGCATCCTGGAGCGGGAACAAGAGACCCAGTACTTC
TRBV4-3,TRBJ1-1,.,.,CASSQAETDHTEAFF,TGCGCCAGCAGCCAAGCTGAGACAGACCACACTGAAGCTTTCTTT
TRBV6-5,TRBJ1-2,.,.,CASSPPQGNYGYTF,TGTGCCAGCAGCCCTCCTCAGGGTAACTATGGCTACACCTTC
TRBV27,TRBJ2-1,TRBD1,.,CASRGQIPSSYNEQFF,TGTGCCAGCAGGGGACAGATACCTAGCTCCTACAATGAGCAGTTCTTC
TRBV2,TRBJ1-1,.,.,CASEGREGTTEAFF,TGTGCCAGCGAAGGGCGGGAAGGAACCACTGAAGCTTTCTTT
TRBV28,TRBJ1-5,.,.,CASSSDSRRQPQHF,TGTGCCAGCAGTTCCGACAGTAGGCGTCAGCCCCAGCATTTT